Included here is one TCR beta chain sequence, with context. The antigen remains undetermined. TCRdb redid the calling of the 5' RACE reads with MiXCR, one entry per CDR3 protein. The sample holds roughly 370,000 distinct CDR3 sequences, approximately 15% seen once. Looked up from germline, CDR1 is SGHRS and CDR2 is YFSETQ. This CDR3 is 15 amino acids long. V gave up 4 bases and J gave up 2 bases; unmatched junction bases: 3. The data stem from a study of T-cell memory formation after mild COVID-19. Across the study: Most TCR clusters belonged to a single donor. The study's findings and limits: Prior to infection, memory already included some responding clones, suggesting cross-reactive memory joined.

The source material was PBMCs or a T cell subset sorted from them (not recorded which). The chain couples TRBV5-1 to TRBJ2-6, with TRBD1 matching 7 bases. This clonotype was sampled from a young man who had mild COVID-19 (a few samples of this study predate the infection). Cell type and time point are not known. The CDR3 DNA reads TGCGCCAGCAGCCCTGACAGGGCTGGGGCCAACGTCCTGACTTTC. Amino acid sequence: CASSPDRAGANVLTF. Full variable domain (missing parts from reference TRBV5-1 and TRBJ2-6): KAGVTQTPRYLIKTRGQQVTLSCSPISGHRSVSWYQQTPGQGLQFLFEYFSETQRNKGNFPGRFSGRQFSNSRSEMNVSTLELGDSALYLCASSPDRAGANVLTFGAGSRLTVL.